One sample yielded the 7 T cell receptor beta chains listed below, sequenced in a study of control samples from healthy donors and cancer patients. Profiling relied on immunoSEQ multiplex PCR, and the TCRdb table lists in-frame clones only, not all of them. Of about 140,000 clones listed, more than 90% are singletons. Sequenced sample: blood. The receptors stem from a man younger than 40 in good health.

This chain joins TRBV7-9 and TRBJ2-5; no clear D gene. CDR1 and CDR2 from the germline V gene are SEHNR and FQNEAQ (reference sequence). V shed 2 bases and J shed 1 base, with 11 bases lying between them. The CDR3 is 15 amino acids. The CDR3 is CASSLSVHSQETQYF. The CDR3, as DNA: TGTGCCAGCAGCTTAAGCGTGCATTCCCAAGAGACCCAGTACTTC.

The chain uses TRBV4-1 and TRBJ2-3; perhaps D is TRBD1 or TRBD2 (5 bases each). V was clipped by 4 bases and J by 4 bases, with 12 bases between them. Germline assignment: CDR1 MGHRA and CDR2 YSYEKL. The CDR3 spans 14 residues. In DNA, the CDR3 is TGCGCCAGCAGCCTGACGGGACGGGCAGATACGCAGTATTTT. Its translation: CASSLTGRADTQYF.

The V and J genes are TRBV11-2 and TRBJ2-3; the match to TRBD1 covers 9 bases. V was pared by 7 bases and J by 7 bases, with 12 bases of the junction left unmatched. Looked up from germline, CDR1 is SGHAT and CDR2 is FQNNGV. The CDR3 is made up of 15 amino acids. CDR3 DNA sequence: TGTGCCAGCATGCCAACTACAGGGGGCTTAAATACGCAGTATTTT. This encodes CASMPTTGGLNTQYF.

This chain connects TRBV29-1 to TRBJ2-5; no clear D. The CDR3 contains 12 residues. The V gene lost 7 bases and the J gene lost 1 base, with 10 bases spanning the gap. Germline loops: CDR1 SQVTM, CDR2 ANQGSEA. The DNA of the CDR3 is TGCAGCGCCCCAACCACCCAAGAGACCCAGTACTTC. As protein: CSAPTTQETQYF.

The V call is TRBV5-6, the J call TRBJ1-2; no clear D. The CDR3 has 13 residues. Trimming cost V 5 bases and J 6 bases, with 14 bases left between them. The germline V gene encodes CDR1 SGHDT and CDR2 YYEEEE. In DNA, the CDR3 is TGTGCCAGCAGTTTTCAGGCTAGCCATGGCTACACCTTC. This codes for CASSFQASHGYTF.

J is TRBJ1-3 and V is TRBV28; D ambiguous. Germline lookup yields CDR1 MDHEN and CDR2 SYDVKM. V shed 2 bases and J shed 2 bases, with 7 bases lying between them. There are 14 residues in the CDR3. CDR3 sequence (DNA): TGTGCCAGCAGTTTAGAAGATCCTGGAAACACCATATATTTT. This codes for CASSLEDPGNTIYF.

The rearrangement joins TRBV7-2 to TRBJ1-2, with D possibly TRBD1 on 6 matching bases. The CDR3 loop spans 15 amino acids. Germline assignment: CDR1 SGHTA and CDR2 FQGNSA. V lost 1 base to trimming and J lost 7 bases, with 16 bases between them. The CDR3 region is CASSLDRATYIGYTF. The CDR3 DNA is TGTGCCAGCAGCTTAGACAGGGCCACCTATATTGGCTACACCTTC.